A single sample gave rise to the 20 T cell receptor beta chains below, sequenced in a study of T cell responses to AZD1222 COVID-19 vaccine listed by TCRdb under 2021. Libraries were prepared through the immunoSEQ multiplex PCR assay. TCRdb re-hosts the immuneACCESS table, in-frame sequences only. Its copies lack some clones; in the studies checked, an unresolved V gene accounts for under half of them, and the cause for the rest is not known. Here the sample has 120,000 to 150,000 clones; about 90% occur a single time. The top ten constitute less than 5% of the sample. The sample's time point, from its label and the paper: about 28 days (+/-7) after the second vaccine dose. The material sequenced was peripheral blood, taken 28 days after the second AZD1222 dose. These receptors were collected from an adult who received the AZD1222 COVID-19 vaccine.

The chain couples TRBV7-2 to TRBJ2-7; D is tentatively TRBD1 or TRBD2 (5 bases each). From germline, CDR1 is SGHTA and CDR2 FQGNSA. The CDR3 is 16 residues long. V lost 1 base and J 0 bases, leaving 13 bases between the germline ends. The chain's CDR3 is CASSLVFRGSSYEQYF. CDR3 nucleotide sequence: TGTGCCAGCAGCTTAGTGTTTCGGGGCAGCTCCTACGAGCAGTACTTC. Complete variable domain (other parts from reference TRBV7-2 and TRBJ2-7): GAGVSQSPSNKVTEKGKDVELRCDPISGHTALYWYRQSLGQGLEFLIYFQGNSAPDKSGLPSDRFSAERTGGSVSTLTIQRTQQEDSAVYLCASSLVFRGSSYEQYFGPGTRLTVT.

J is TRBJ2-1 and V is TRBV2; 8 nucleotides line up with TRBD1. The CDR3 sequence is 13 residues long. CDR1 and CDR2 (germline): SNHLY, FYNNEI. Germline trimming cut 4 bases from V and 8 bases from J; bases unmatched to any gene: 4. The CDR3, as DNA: TGTGCCAGCAGTGTAGACAGGGGAGATGAGCAGTTCTTC. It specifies CASSVDRGDEQFF.

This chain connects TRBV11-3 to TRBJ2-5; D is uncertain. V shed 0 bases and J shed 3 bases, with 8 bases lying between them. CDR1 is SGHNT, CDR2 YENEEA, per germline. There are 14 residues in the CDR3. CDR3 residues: CASSLDSAKETQYF. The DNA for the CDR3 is TGTGCCAGCAGCTTAGATTCCGCGAAAGAGACCCAGTACTTC.

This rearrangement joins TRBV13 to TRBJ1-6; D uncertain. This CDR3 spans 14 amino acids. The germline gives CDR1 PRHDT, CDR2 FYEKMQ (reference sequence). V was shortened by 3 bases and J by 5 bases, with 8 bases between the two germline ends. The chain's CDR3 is CASSFRGDNSPLHF. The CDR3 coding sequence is TGTGCCAGCAGCTTTCGGGGAGATAATTCACCCCTCCACTTT.

The CDR3 is CASSLLTENTEAFF. Here the CDR3 DNA reads TGTGCCAGCAGCCTGTTGACAGAAAACACTGAAGCTTTCTTT. The chain carries TRBV11-2 and TRBJ1-1, with D perhaps TRBD1 (5 bases). V lost 5 bases to trimming and J lost 2 bases, with 12 bases between them. The CDR3 has 14 amino acids. Looked up from germline, CDR1 is SGHAT and CDR2 is FQNNGV.

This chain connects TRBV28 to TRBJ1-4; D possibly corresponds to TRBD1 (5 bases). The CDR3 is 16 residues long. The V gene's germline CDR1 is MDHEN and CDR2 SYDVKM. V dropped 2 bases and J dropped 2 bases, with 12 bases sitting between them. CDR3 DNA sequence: TGTGCCAGCAGTTTAAGAGGCGCAGGGACTAATGAAAAACTGTTTTTT. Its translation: CASSLRGAGTNEKLFF.

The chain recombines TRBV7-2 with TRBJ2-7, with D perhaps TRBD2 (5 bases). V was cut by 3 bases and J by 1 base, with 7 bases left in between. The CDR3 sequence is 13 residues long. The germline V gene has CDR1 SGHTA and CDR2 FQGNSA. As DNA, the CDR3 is TGTGCCAGCAGCTTTCGAGGGTCCTACGAGCAGTACTTC. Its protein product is CASSFRGSYEQYF.

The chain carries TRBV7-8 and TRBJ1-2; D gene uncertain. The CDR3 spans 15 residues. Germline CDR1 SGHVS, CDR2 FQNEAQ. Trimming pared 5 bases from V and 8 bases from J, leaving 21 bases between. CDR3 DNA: TGTGCCAGCAGCCTTAGAGAAGGATCGGCCCAAGGCTACACCTTC. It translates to CASSLREGSAQGYTF.

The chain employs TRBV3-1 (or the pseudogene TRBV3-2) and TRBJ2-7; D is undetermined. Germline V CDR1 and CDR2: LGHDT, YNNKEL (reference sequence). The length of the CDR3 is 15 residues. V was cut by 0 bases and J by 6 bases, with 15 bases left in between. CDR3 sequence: CASSQDRNSLGEQYF. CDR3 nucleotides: TGTGCCAGCAGCCAAGATAGGAACTCCCTGGGCGAGCAGTACTTC.

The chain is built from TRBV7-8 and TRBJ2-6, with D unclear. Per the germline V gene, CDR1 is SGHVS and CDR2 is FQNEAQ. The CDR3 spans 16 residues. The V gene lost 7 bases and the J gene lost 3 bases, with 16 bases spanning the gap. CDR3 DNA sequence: TGTGCCAGCACCCCGGTTATAATGGTTGGGGCCAACGTCCTGACTTTC. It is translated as CASTPVIMVGANVLTF. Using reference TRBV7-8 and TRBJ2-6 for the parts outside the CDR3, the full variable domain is GAGVSQSPRYKVAKRGQDVALRCDPISGHVSLFWYQQALGQGPEFLTYFQNEAQLDKSGLPSDRFFAERPEGSVSTLKIQRTQQEDSAVYLCASTPVIMVGANVLTFGAGSRLTVL.

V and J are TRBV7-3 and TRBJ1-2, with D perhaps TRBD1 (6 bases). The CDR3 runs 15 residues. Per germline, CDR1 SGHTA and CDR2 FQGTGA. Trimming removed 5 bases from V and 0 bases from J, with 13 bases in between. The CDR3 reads CASSPERGTNYGYTF. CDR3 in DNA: TGTGCCAGCAGCCCCGAGAGGGGGACTAACTATGGCTACACCTTC.

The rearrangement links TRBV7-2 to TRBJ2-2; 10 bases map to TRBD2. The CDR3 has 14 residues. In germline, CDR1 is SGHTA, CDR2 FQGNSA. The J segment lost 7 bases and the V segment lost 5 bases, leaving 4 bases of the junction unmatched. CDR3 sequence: CASSPTSGYGELFF. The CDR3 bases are TGTGCCAGCAGCCCGACTAGCGGGTACGGGGAGCTGTTTTTT.

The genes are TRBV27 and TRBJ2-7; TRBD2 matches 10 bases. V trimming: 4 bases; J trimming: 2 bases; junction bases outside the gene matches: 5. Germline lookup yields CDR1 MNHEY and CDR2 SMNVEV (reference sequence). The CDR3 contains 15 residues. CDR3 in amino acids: CASSSLAGGTYEQYF. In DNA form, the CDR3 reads TGTGCCAGCAGTTCATTAGCGGGGGGAACCTACGAGCAGTACTTC.

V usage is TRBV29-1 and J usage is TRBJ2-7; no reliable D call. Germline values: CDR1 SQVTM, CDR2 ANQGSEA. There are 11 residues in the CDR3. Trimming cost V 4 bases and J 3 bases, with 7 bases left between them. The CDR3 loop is CSVVADYEQYF. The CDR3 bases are TGCAGCGTTGTGGCAGACTACGAGCAGTACTTC.

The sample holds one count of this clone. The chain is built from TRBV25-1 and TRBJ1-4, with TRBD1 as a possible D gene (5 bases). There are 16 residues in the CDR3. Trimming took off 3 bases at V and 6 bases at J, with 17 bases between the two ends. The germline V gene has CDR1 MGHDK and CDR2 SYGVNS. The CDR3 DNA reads TGTGCCAGCAGTGATGGGGGGGGACGGATCCATGAAAAACTGTTTTTT. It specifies CASSDGGGRIHEKLFF. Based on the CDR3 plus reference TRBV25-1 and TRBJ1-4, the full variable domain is EADIYQTPRYLVIGTGKKITLECSQTMGHDKMYWYQQDPGMELHLIHYSYGVNSTEKGDLSSESTVSRIRTEHFPLTLESARPSHTSQYLCASSDGGGRIHEKLFFGSGTQLSVL.

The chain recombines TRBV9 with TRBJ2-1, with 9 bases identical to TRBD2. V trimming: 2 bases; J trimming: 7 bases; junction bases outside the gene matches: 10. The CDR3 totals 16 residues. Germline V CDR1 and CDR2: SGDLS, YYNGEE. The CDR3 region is CASSVTAGGVSNEQFF. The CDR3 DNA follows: TGTGCCAGCAGCGTCACAGCGGGAGGTGTTTCGAATGAGCAGTTCTTC.

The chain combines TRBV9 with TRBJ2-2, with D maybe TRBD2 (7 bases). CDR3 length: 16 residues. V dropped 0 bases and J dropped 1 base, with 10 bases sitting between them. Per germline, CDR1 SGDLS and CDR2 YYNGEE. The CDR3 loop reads CASSVGGGLNTGELFF. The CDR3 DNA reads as TGTGCCAGCAGCGTAGGCGGGGGCTTGAACACCGGGGAGCTGTTTTTT.

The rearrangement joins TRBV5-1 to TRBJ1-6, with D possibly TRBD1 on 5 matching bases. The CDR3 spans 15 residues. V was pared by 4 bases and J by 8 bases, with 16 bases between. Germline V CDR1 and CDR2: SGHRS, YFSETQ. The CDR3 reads CASSEWDPGDSPLHF. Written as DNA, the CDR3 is TGCGCCAGCAGCGAGTGGGACCCCGGGGATTCACCCCTCCACTTT.

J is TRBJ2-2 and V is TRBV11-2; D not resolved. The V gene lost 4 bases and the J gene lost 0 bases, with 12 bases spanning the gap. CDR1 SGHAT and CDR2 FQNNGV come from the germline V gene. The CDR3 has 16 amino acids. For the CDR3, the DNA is TGTGCCAGCAGCTACACCACTGCTTCGAACACCGGGGAGCTGTTTTTT. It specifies CASSYTTASNTGELFF.

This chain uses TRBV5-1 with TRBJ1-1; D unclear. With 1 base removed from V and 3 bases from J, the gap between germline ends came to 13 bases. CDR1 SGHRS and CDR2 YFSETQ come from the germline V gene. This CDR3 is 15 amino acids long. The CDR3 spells CASSLFWGRDTEAFF. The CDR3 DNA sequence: TGCGCCAGCAGCTTGTTCTGGGGTCGGGACACTGAAGCTTTCTTT.